The 9 T cell receptor beta chains below were found in one sample sequenced in a study of PD-L1 blockade in urothelial cancer. Method: immunoSEQ multiplex PCR; TCRdb's copy keeps in-frame clones and lacks some. The sample lists around 82,000 clones, about four fifths seen once, with roughly 2% in the top ten. Regarding time point: pretreatment peripheral blood. The sample here was PBMCs, taken around atezolizumab (anti-PD-L1) treatment. Every receptor here comes from a man aged 55 to 70 with urothelial cancer.

The chain joins TRBV6-5 to TRBJ2-1, with 8 bases that match TRBD2. Germline V gene data show CDR1 as MNHEY and CDR2 as SVGAGI. The CDR3 contains 15 residues. With 0 bases clipped from V and 13 bases from J, the junction kept 11 bases outside the gene matches. The CDR3 protein is CASSYSISGRDVQFF. CDR3 nucleotides: TGTGCCAGCAGTTACTCGATCAGCGGGAGAGATGTCCAGTTCTTC.

The chain employs TRBV9 and TRBJ2-3; D perhaps matches TRBD2 (6 bases). Trimming removed 3 bases at V and 0 bases at J, with 8 bases between. The CDR3 loop spans 14 amino acids. Germline V gene data show CDR1 as SGDLS and CDR2 as YYNGEE. CDR3 loop: CASSGGASTDTQYF. The CDR3 DNA reads TGTGCCAGCAGCGGCGGGGCTAGCACAGATACGCAGTATTTT.

V and J are TRBV11-3 and TRBJ2-1, with D possibly TRBD1 on 6 matching bases. From germline, CDR1 is SGHNT and CDR2 YENEEA. V gave up 2 bases and J gave up 13 bases, with 24 bases separating them. The CDR3 totals 16 residues. CDR3 region: CASSLRGQGGPGQQFF. The CDR3 DNA follows: TGTGCCAGCAGCTTACGGGGCCAGGGTGGACCGGGACAACAGTTCTTC.

V is TRBV18 and J is TRBJ2-3; 8 bases are shared with TRBD2. The CDR3 sequence is 17 residues long. Germline V gene sequence: CDR1 KGHSH, CDR2 LQKENI. Unmatched junction bases numbered 7, after V lost 0 bases and J lost 2 bases. The CDR3 DNA reads as TGTGCCAGCTCACCACCAGCCGTAGCGGGGCCCACAGATACGCAGTATTTT. It yields the protein CASSPPAVAGPTDTQYF.

V usage is TRBV9 and J usage is TRBJ2-3; 10 bases are a match to TRBD2. The CDR3 consists of 16 residues. Germline CDR1 SGDLS, CDR2 YYNGEE. V was clipped by 4 bases and J by 2 bases; unmatched bases: 7. CDR3 loop: CASSPGAGGYTDTQYF. CDR3 in DNA: TGTGCCAGCAGCCCAGGAGCGGGGGGGTACACAGATACGCAGTATTTT.

A single count supports this clone. The rearrangement links TRBV14 to TRBJ1-1; D unclear. This CDR3 is built from 13 residues. Germline CDR1 is SGHDN and CDR2 is FVKESK. Trimming cost V 4 bases and J 0 bases, with 6 bases left between them. In nucleotides, the CDR3 is TGTGCCAGCAGCCCCTCGTTGAACACTGAAGCTTTCTTT. Translated, it gives CASSPSLNTEAFF. The full variable domain, completed using reference TRBV14 and TRBJ1-1, is EAGVTQFPSHSVIEKGQTVTLRCDPISGHDNLYWYRRVMGKEIKFLLHFVKESKQDESGMPNNRFLAERTGGTYSTLKVQPAELEDSGVYFCASSPSLNTEAFFGQGTRLTVV.

This chain joins TRBV6-6 and TRBJ2-2; 9 bases are shared with TRBD1. V lost 7 bases to trimming and J lost 5 bases; unmatched junction nucleotides: 11. This CDR3 is built from 16 residues. Germline CDR1 and CDR2: MNHNY and SVGAGI (reference sequence). The CDR3 nucleotides are TGTGCCAGCAAACCCCGGGACAGGGTTGTTACCGGGGAGCTGTTTTTT. Translation: CASKPRDRVVTGELFF.

This clone was observed a few times. The V gene is TRBV27, the J gene TRBJ1-1, with a tentative D call TRBD1 (5 bases). The V gene's germline CDR1 is MNHEY and CDR2 SMNVEV (reference sequence). There are 13 residues in the CDR3. The germline V and J ends were trimmed by 5 bases and 5 bases, with 12 bases remaining between them. The CDR3 loop is CASSRGLATEAFF. The DNA for the CDR3 is TGTGCCAGCAGTCGGGGACTGGCTACTGAAGCTTTCTTT.

V is TRBV11-3 and J is TRBJ2-1, with 13 bases matching TRBD2. The CDR3 totals 17 residues. V lost 1 base and J lost 6; bases outside the gene matches: 6. The V gene's germline CDR1 is SGHNT and CDR2 YENEEA. Written as DNA, the CDR3 is TGTGCCAGCAGCTTAGGAGTCGGGACTAGCGGGATCAATGAGCAGTTCTTC. This codes for CASSLGVGTSGINEQFF.